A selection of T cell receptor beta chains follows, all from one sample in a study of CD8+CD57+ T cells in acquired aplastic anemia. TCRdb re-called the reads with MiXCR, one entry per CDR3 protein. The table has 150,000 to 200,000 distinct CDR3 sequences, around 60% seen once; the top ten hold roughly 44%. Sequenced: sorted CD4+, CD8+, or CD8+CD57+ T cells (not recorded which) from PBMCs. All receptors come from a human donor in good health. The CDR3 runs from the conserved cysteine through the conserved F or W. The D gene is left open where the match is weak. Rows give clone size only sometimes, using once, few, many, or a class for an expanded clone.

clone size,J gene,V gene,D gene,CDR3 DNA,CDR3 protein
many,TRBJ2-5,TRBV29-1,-,TGCAGCGTTGAGGGGGAGACCCAGTACTTC,CSVEGETQYF
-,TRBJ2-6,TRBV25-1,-,TGTGCCAGCAGTGATCCGCGGGTTATCTCTGGGGCCAAGGTCCTGACTTTC,CASSDPRVISGAKVLTF
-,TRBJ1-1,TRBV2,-,TGTGCCAGCAGTGAAGCGTCTGAGGTGATGAACACTGAAGCTTTCTTT,CASSEASEVMNTEAFF
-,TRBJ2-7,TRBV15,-,TGTGCCACCAGCAGAGTATCCGGGGCCGAGCAGTACTTC,CATSRVSGAEQYF
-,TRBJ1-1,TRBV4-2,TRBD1,TGTGCCAGCACCCAGACAGGGGGCACTGAAGCTTTCTTT,CASTQTGGTEAFF
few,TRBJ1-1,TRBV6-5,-,TGTGCCAGCAGTCTCATGACTCCCTCGAACACTGAAGCTTTCTTT,CASSLMTPSNTEAFF
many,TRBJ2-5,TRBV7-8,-,TGTGCCAGCAGCTTAGCAGTAGGGTACCAAGAGACCCAGTACTTC,CASSLAVGYQETQYF
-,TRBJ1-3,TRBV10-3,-,TGTGCCATCAGTGGGGACGGGTCTGGAAACACCATGTATTTT,CAISGDGSGNTMYF
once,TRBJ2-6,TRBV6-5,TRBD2,TGTGCCAGCAGTTACTATGGCGGGAGCTCTGGGGCCAACGTCCTGACTTTC,CASSYYGGSSGANVLTF
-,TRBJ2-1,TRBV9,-,TGTGCCAGCAGCGAGGGGCCGGGGACTGAGCAGTTCTTC,CASSEGPGTEQFF
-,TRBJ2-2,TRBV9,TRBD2,TGTGCCAGCCAGCGGGGGGAGTGGGGGTTTACCGGGGAGCTGTTTTTT,CASQRGEWGFTGELFF
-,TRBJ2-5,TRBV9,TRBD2,TGTGCCAGCAGCAAGAGAGGGACTAGCGGTGGAGAGACCCAGTACTTC,CASSKRGTSGGETQYF
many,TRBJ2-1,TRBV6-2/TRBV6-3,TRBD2,TGTGCCAGCCAGCCGGGGGGCAATGAGCAGTTCTTC,CASQPGGNEQFF
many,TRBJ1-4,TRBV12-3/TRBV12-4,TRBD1,TGTGCCAGCACCCAAGGACAGGGACGTAATGAAAAACTGTTTTTT,CASTQGQGRNEKLFF
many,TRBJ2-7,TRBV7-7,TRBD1,TGTGCTAGCAGCCCCTGCAGACAGGGCCCCTACGAGCAGTACTTC,CASSPCRQGPYEQYF
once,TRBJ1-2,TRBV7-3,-,TGTGCCAGCAGCCTTTCAATGGGCGGCTACACCTTC,CASSLSMGGYTF
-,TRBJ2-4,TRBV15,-,TGTGCCACCAGCACAATGGATATAGCCAAAAACATTCAGTACTTC,CATSTMDIAKNIQYF
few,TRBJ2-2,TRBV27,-,TGTGCCAGCAGGGACGGACAGCTACACACCGGGGAGCTGTTTTTT,CASRDGQLHTGELFF
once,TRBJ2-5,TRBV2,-,TGTGCCAGCAGCTCACCCCGGCGCGGGGAGACCCAGTACTTC,CASSSPRRGETQYF
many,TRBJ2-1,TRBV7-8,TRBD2,TGTGCCAGCAGCTTTCCGGGACTAGCGGGAGGCGGAAGCTCCTACAATGAGCAGTTCTTC,CASSFPGLAGGGSSYNEQFF
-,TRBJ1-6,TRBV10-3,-,TGTGCCGGTGGGGTGGGTTCACCCCTCCACTTT,CAGGVGSPLHF
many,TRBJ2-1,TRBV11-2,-,TGTGCCAGCAGCCCATACACCTACAATGAGCAGTTCTTC,CASSPYTYNEQFF
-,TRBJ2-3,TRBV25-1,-,TGTGCCAGCAGTGAAATCGGGTGGGGGTCTAGCACAGATACGCAGTATTTT,CASSEIGWGSSTDTQYF
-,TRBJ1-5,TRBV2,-,TGTGCCAGCAGTTACAGTCCGAGACAGCCCCAGCATTTT,CASSYSPRQPQHF
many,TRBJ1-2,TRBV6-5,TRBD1,TGTGCCAGCAGTTACTCAACAGGGGATGGCTACACCTTC,CASSYSTGDGYTF
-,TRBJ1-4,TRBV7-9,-,TGTGCCAGCAGAGGGAGTCGGGTCCCCACAACTAATGAAAAACTGTTTTTT,CASRGSRVPTTNEKLFF
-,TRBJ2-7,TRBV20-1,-,TGCAGTGCTAGGCCCCCAGATGAGGAGCTTGAGCAGTACTTC,CSARPPDEELEQYF
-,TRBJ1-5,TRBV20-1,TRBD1,TGCAGTGCCCCTAGACCGGGACAGTTTAATCAGCCCCAGCATTTT,CSAPRPGQFNQPQHF
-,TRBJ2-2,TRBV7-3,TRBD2,TGTGCCAGCAGCTGGGAGAGCGGGGGGACAAACACCGGGGAGCTGTTTTTT,CASSWESGGTNTGELFF
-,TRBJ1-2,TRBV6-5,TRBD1,TGTGCCAGCAGTGAGGCAGGGGGGTTTGCCGATGGCTACACCTTC,CASSEAGGFADGYTF
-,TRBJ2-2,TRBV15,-,TGTGCCACGAGCATGGGCGCGGAGCTGTTTTTT,CATSMGAELFF
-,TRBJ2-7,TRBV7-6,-,TGTGCCAGCAGTTCAGGGATGGCCTACGAGCAGTACTTC,CASSSGMAYEQYF